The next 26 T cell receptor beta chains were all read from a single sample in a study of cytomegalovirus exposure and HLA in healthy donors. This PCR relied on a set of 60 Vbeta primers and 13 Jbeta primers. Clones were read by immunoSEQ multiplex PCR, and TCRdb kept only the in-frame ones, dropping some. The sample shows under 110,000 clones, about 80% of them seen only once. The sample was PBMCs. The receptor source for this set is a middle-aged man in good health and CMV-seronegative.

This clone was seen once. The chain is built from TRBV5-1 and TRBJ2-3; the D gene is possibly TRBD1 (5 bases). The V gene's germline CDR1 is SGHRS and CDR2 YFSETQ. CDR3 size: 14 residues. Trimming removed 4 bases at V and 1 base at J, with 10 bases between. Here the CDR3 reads CASSQRQRTDTQYF. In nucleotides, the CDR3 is TGCGCCAGCAGCCAGAGACAGCGCACAGATACGCAGTATTTT.

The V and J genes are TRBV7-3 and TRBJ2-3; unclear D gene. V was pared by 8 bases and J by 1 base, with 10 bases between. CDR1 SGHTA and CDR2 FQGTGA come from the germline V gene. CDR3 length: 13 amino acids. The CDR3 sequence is CASGQYGTDTQYF. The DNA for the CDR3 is TGTGCCAGCGGGCAGTACGGCACAGATACGCAGTATTTT.

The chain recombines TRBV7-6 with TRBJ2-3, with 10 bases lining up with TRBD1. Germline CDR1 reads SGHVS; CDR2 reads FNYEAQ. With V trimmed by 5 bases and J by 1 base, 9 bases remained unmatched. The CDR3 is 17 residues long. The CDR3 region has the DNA TGTGCCAGCAGCCACTACGGGACAGGGGAGGGCACAGATACGCAGTATTTT. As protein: CASSHYGTGEGTDTQYF.

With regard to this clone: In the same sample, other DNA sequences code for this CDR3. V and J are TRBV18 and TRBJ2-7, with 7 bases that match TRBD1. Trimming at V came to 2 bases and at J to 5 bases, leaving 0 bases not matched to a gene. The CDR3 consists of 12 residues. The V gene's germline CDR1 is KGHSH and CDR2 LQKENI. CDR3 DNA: TGTGCCAGCTCACCAGACAGGGACGAGCAGTACTTC. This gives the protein CASSPDRDEQYF.

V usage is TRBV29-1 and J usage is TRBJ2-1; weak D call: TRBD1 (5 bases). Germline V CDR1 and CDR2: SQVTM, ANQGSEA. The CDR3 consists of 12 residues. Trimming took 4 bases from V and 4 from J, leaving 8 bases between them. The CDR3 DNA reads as TGCAGCGTTGGGCGACAGTACAATGAGCAGTTCTTC. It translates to CSVGRQYNEQFF.

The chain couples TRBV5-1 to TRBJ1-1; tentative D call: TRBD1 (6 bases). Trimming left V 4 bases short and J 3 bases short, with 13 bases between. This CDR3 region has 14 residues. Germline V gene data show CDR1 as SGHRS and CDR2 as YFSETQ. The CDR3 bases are TGCGCCAGCAGCAAGCAGGGGTTGGACACTGAAGCTTTCTTT. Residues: CASSKQGLDTEAFF.

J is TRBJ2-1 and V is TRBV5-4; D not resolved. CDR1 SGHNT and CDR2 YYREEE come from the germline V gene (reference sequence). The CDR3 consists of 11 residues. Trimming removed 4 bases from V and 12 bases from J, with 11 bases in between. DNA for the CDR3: TGTGCCAGCAGCACGGTCTCGAGGCAGTTCTTC. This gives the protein CASSTVSRQFF.

The CDR3 DNA reads as TGTGCCAGCAGTGAAAAGTCGGGGTCAGGTACCGGGGAGCTGTTTTTT. This translates into CASSEKSGSGTGELFF. This sequence joins TRBV6-1 and TRBJ2-2, with a weak D call TRBD2 (5 bases). The CDR3 is made up of 16 amino acids. V dropped 2 bases and J dropped 5 bases, with 15 bases sitting between them. Germline values: CDR1 MNHNS, CDR2 SASEGT.

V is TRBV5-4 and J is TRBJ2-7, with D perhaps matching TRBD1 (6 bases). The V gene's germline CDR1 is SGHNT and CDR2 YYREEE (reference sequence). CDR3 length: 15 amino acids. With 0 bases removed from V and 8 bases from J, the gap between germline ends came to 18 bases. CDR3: CASSLEAGKGGKQYF. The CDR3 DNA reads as TGTGCCAGCAGCTTGGAGGCAGGGAAAGGGGGAAAGCAGTACTTC.

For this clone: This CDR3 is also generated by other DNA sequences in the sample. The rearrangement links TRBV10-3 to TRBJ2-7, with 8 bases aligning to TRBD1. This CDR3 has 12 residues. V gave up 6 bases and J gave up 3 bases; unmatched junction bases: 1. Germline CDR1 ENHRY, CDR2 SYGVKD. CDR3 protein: CAISGQGYEQYV. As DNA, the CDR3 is TGTGCCATCAGCGGACAGGGCTACGAGCAGTACGTC.

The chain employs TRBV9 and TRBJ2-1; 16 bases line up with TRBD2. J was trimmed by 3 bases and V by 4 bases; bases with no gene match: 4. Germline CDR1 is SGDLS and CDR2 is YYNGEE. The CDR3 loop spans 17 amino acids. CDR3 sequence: CASSPGTSGGGYNEQFF. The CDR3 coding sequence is TGTGCCAGCAGCCCCGGGACTAGCGGGGGGGGCTACAATGAGCAGTTCTTC.

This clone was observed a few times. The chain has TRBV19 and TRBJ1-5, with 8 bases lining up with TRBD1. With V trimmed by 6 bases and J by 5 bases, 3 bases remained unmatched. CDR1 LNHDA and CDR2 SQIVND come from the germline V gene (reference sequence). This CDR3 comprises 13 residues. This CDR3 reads CASRDRDYQPQHF. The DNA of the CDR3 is TGTGCCAGTAGGGACAGGGATTATCAGCCCCAGCATTTT.

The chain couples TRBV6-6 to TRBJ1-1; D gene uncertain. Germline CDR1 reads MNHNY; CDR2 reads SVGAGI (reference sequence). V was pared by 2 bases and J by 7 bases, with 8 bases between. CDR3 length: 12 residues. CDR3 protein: CASSYIMSEAFF. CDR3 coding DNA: TGTGCCAGCAGTTACATCATGAGTGAAGCTTTCTTT.

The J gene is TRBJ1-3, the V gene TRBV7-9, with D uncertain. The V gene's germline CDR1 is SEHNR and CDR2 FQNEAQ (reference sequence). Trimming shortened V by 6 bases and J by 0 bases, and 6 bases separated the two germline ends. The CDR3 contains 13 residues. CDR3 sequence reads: CASSPNSGNTIYF. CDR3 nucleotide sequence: TGTGCCAGCAGTCCTAACTCTGGAAACACCATATATTTT.

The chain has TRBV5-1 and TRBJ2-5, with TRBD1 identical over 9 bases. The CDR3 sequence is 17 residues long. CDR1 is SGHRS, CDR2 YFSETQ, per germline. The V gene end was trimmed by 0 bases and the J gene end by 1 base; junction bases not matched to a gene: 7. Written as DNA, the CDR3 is TGCGCCAGCAGCTTGGCGGGTTCGACAGGGGGCCAAGAGACCCAGTACTTC. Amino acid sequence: CASSLAGSTGGQETQYF. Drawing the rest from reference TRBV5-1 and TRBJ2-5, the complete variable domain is KAGVTQTPRYLIKTRGQQVTLSCSPISGHRSVSWYQQTPGQGLQFLFEYFSETQRNKGNFPGRFSGRQFSNSRSEMNVSTLELGDSALYLCASSLAGSTGGQETQYFGPGTRLLVL.

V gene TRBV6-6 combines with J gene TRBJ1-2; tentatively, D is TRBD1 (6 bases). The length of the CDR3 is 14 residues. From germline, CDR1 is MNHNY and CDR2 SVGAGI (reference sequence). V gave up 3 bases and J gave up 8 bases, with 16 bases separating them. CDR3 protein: CASSYGTGRGGYTF. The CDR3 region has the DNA TGTGCCAGCAGTTATGGAACAGGGAGGGGCGGCTACACCTTC.

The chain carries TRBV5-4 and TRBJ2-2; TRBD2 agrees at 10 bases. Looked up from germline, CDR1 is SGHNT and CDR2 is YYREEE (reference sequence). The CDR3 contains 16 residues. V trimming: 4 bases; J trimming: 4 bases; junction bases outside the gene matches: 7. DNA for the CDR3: TGTGCCAGCAGCCCTAATAGCGGGGGGAGCACCGGGGAGCTGTTTTTT. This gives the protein CASSPNSGGSTGELFF. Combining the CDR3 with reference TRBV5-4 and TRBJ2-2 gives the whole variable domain ETGVTQSPTHLIKTRGQQVTLRCSSQSGHNTVSWYQQALGQGPQFIFQYYREEENGRGNFPPRFSGLQFPNYSSELNVNALELDDSALYLCASSPNSGGSTGELFFGEGSRLTVL.

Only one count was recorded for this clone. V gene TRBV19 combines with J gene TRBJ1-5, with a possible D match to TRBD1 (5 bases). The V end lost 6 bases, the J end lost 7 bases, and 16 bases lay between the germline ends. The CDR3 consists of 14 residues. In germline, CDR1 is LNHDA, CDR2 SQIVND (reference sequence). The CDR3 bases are TGTGCCAGTAGGATCCAGGGTGGAGTCCAGCCCCAGCATTTT. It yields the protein CASRIQGGVQPQHF.

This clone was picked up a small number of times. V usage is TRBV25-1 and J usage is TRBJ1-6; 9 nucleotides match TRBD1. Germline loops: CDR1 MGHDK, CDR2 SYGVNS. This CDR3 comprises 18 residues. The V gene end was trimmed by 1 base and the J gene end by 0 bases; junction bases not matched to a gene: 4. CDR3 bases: TGTGCCAGCAGTGAATTACAGGGACAGGGCTCCTATAATTCACCCCTCCACTTT. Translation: CASSELQGQGSYNSPLHF. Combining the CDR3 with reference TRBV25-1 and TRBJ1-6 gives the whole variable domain EADIYQTPRYLVIGTGKKITLECSQTMGHDKMYWYQQDPGMELHLIHYSYGVNSTEKGDLSSESTVSRIRTEHFPLTLESARPSHTSQYLCASSELQGQGSYNSPLHFGNGTRLTVT.

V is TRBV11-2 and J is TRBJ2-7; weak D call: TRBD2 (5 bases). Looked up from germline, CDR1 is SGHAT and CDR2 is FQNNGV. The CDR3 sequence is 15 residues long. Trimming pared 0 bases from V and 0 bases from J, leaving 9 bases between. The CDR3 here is CASSLEVGSSYEQYF. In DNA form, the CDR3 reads TGTGCCAGCAGCTTAGAGGTGGGGAGCTCCTACGAGCAGTACTTC.

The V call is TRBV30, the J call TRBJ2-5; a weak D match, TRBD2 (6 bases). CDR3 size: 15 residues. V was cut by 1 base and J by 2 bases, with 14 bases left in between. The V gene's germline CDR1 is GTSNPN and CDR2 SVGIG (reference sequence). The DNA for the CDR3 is TGTGCCTGGAGTGCCGGGCGGGGCCGTCAAGAGACCCAGTACTTC. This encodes CAWSAGRGRQETQYF. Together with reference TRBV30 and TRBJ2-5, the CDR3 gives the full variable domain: SQTIHQWPATLVQPVGSPLSLECTVEGTSNPNLYWYRQAAGRGLQLLFYSVGIGQISSEVPQNLSASRPQDRQFILSSKKLLLSDSGFYLCAWSAGRGRQETQYFGPGTRLLVL.

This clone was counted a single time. The CDR3 loop reads CASSHTVQGRGNEKLFF. CDR3 sequence (DNA): TGTGCCAGCAGCCATACTGTACAGGGTAGGGGTAATGAAAAACTGTTTTTT. This rearrangement joins TRBV4-2 to TRBJ1-4; D possibly corresponds to TRBD1 (6 bases). The CDR3 totals 17 residues. V was shortened by 3 bases and J by 4 bases, with 18 bases between the two germline ends. Germline-derived CDR1 and CDR2 are LGHNA and YNFKEQ.

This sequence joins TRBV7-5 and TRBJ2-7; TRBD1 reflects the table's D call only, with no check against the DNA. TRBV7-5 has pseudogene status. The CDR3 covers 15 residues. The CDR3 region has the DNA TGTGTCAGAAGCTTCACAGGGAAAGTGGTCTACGAGCAGTACTTC. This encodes CVRSFTGKVVYEQYF.

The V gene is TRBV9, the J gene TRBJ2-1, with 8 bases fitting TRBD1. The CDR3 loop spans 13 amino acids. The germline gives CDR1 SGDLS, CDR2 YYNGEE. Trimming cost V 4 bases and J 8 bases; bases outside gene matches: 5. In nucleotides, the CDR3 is TGTGCCAGCAGCACCAGACAGGGGTATGAGCAGTTCTTC. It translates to CASSTRQGYEQFF.

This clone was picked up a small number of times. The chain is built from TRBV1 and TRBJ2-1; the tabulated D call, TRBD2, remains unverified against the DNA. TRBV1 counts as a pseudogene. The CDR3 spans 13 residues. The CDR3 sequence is CTSSPLVVSEQFF. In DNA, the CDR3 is TGCACCAGCAGTCCTTTGGTAGTGAGTGAGCAGTTCTTC.

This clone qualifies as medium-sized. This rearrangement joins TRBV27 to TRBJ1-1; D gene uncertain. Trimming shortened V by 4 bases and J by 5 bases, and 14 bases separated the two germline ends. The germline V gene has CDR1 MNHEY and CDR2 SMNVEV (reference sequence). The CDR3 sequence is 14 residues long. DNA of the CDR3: TGTGCCAGCAGTTCCCCCTCGGGGAGGACTGAAGCTTTCTTT. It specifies CASSSPSGRTEAFF.